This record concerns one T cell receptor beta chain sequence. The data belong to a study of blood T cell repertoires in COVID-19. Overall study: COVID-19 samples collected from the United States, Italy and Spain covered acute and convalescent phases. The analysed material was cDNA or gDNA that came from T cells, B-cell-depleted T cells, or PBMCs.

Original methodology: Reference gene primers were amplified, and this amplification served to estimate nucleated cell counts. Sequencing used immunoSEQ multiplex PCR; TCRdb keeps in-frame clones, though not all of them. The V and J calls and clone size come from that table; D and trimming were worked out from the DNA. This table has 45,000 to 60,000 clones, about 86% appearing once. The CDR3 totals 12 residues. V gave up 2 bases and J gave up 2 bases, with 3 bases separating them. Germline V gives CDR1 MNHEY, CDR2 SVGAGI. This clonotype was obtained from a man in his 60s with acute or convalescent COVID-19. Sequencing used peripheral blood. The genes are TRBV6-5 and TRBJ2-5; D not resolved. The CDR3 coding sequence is TGTGCCAGCAGTTACCTACAAGAGACCCAGTACTTC. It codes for CASSYLQETQYF.